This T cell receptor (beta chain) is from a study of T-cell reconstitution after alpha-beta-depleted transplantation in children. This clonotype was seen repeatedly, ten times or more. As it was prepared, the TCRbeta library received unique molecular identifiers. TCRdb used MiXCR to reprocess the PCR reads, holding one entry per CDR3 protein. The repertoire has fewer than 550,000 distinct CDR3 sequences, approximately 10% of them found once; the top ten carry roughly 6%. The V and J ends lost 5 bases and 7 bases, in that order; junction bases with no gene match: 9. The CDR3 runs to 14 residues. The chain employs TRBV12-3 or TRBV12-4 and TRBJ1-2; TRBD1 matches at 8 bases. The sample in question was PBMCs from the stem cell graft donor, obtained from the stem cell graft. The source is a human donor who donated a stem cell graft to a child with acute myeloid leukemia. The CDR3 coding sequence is TGTGCCAGCAGTCCGAGACAGGGGTTAGGTGGCTACACCTTC. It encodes CASSPRQGLGGYTF.